A single TCR beta chain is shown here with its context. No antigen is known for it. These data belong to a study of cytomegalovirus exposure and HLA in healthy donors. Study-wide context: The approximately 120 validation repertoires, a later analysis reported, used the same platform as the approximately 700 first-cohort repertoires. Regarding the study as a whole: It was 150 to 200 TCR beta chains that were listed as cytomegalovirus-associated.

TCRdb's copy holds only in-frame clones and misses some; the assay was immunoSEQ multiplex PCR. The sample shows 90,000 to 150,000 clones, around 88% of them seen only once. The donors formed part of the roughly 110-subject validation cohort, distinct from the roughly 660-subject first cohort. The V gene end was trimmed by 9 bases and the J gene end by 5 bases; junction bases not matched to a gene: 5. The germline V gene encodes CDR1 SNHLY and CDR2 FYNNEI. CDR3 length: 15 amino acids. The chain links TRBV2 to TRBJ2-1, with TRBD2 matching over 15 bases. The sequencing sample was made of PBMCs. This TCR was recovered from a man aged 18 to 30 in good health and CMV-seronegative. The CDR3 loop is CARGLAGGYDNEQFF. CDR3 sequence (DNA): TGTGCCAGGGGACTAGCGGGAGGTTATGACAATGAGCAGTTCTTC.